This T cell receptor beta chain was found in a study of cytomegalovirus exposure and HLA in healthy donors. In the study overall: The study placed 80% to 85% of its 350 to 450 genotyped donors in the Caucasian-associated ancestry cluster.

Study findings and constraints: Investigators reported 164 TCR beta chains as tied to cytomegalovirus. Fewer N-insertions (relative to the approximately 670-donor mean) were reportedly seen in an Asian-associated ancestry cluster in a later analysis.

The CDR3 is 14 amino acids. Trimming removed 1 base at V and 4 bases at J, with 10 bases between. The germline CDR1 and CDR2 sequences are SGHTA and FQGNSA. A multiplex PCR was run with 60 Vbeta primers and 13 Jbeta primers. TCRdb keeps only in-frame clones here, not all; method: immunoSEQ multiplex PCR. The sample yields about 140,000 clones, 75% to 85% seen once. Details on this clone: The antigen is unknown.

The chain combines TRBV7-2 with TRBJ1-2; D ambiguous. Sequencing was carried out using PBMCs. This TCR was recovered from a man aged 40-49 years in good health and CMV-seronegative. The CDR3: CASSLELSSYGYTF. In nucleotides, the CDR3 is TGTGCCAGCAGCTTAGAACTTTCGAGCTATGGCTACACCTTC.